The 9 T cell receptor beta chains presented below share a single source sample, sequenced in a study of Tregs in tolerant kidney transplant recipients. Some clones are missing from TCRdb's copy, which holds only in-frame ones; the method was immunoSEQ multiplex PCR. The table shows around 230,000 clones, with 84% occurring only once. The sequencing input was CD4+ T cells from blood. Every receptor here comes from a human donor in good health.

The chain uses TRBV2 and TRBJ2-5; 8 nucleotides match TRBD2. The J call may be wrong; the DNA end is better matched by TRBJ2-7. The germline V gene has CDR1 SNHLY and CDR2 FYNNEI. CDR3 length equals 14 residues. In DNA, the CDR3 is TGTGCCAGCAGTGAAAGGACTAGCTCGTACGAGCAGTACTTC. It is translated as CASSERTSSYEQYF.

This rearrangement joins TRBV7-9 to TRBJ2-5; TRBD1 matches 7 bases. TRBJ2-7 explains the end of the DNA better; the J call may be wrong. Germline V gene data show CDR1 as SEHNR and CDR2 as FQNEAQ (reference sequence). The CDR3 consists of 14 residues. In DNA, the CDR3 is TGTGCCAGCAGCTACCCGGGACAGTCCTACGAGCAGTACTTC. Its translation: CASSYPGQSYEQYF.

The chain links TRBV18 to TRBJ2-7, with unresolved D. The CDR3 consists of 12 residues. CDR1 is KGHSH and CDR2 is LQKENI in the germline V gene. Trimming removed 1 base at V and 5 bases at J, with 6 bases between. The DNA for the CDR3 is TGTGCCAGCTCACCACGGATGAACGAGCAGTACTTC. Translation gives CASSPRMNEQYF.

The chain recombines TRBV5-1 with TRBJ2-1, with TRBD2 identical over 11 bases. Germline V gene data show CDR1 as SGHRS and CDR2 as YFSETQ. V lost 2 bases and J lost 13; bases outside the gene matches: 17. The CDR3 totals 17 residues. The CDR3 loop is CASSFASGRQNSKAQFF. The DNA of the CDR3 is TGCGCCAGCAGCTTTGCTAGCGGGAGGCAAAATTCGAAGGCACAGTTCTTC. The full variable domain, with the rest looked up from reference TRBV5-1 and TRBJ2-1, is KAGVTQTPRYLIKTRGQQVTLSCSPISGHRSVSWYQQTPGQGLQFLFEYFSETQRNKGNFPGRFSGRQFSNSRSEMNVSTLELGDSALYLCASSFASGRQNSKAQFFGPGTRLTVL.

V and J are TRBV5-5 and TRBJ1-2, with D perhaps TRBD1 (5 bases). The CDR3 totals 14 residues. CDR1 and CDR2 (germline): SGHKS, YYEKEE (reference sequence). V lost 5 bases and J lost 4, with 15 bases in between. CDR3 in DNA: TGTGCCAGCAGTCCTGGGGCTGCCCCCTATGGCTACACCTTC. Translated: CASSPGAAPYGYTF.

This clone is a singleton in its sample. This chain's CDR3 is CATPGAGRGLLTYEQYF. The CDR3 DNA sequence: TGTGCCACCCCGGGGGCGGGGCGGGGACTGCTTACCTACGAGCAGTACTTC. The V call is TRBV21-1, the J call TRBJ2-7. TRBV21-1 is reported as a pseudogene. This CDR3 has 17 residues.

This chain joins TRBV6-5 and TRBJ1-2; D not certain. The CDR3 is 15 residues long. Trimming removed 7 bases at V and 6 bases at J, with 21 bases between. Germline values: CDR1 MNHEY, CDR2 SVGAGI. In nucleotides, the CDR3 is TGTGCCAGCATGCGGGGAAACAGAGTGGGCAATGGCTACACCTTC. This translates into CASMRGNRVGNGYTF.

This clone appeared once. V gene TRBV7-7 combines with J gene TRBJ2-2; D unclear. The CDR3 runs 14 residues. Germline CDR1 and CDR2: SSHAT and FNYEAQ (reference sequence). V gave up 3 bases and J gave up 1 base, with 6 bases separating them. The CDR3 is CASSLGQNTGELFF. CDR3 nucleotides: TGTGCCAGCAGCTTGGGCCAGAACACCGGGGAGCTGTTTTTT.

The chain recombines TRBV7-9 with TRBJ2-7; D is possibly TRBD2 (6 bases). The germline gives CDR1 SEHNR, CDR2 FQNEAQ (reference sequence). The V gene lost 1 base and the J gene lost 3 bases, with 16 bases spanning the gap. The CDR3 runs 16 residues. CDR3 protein: CASSLDGAGRSYEQYF. The DNA of the CDR3 is TGTGCCAGCAGCTTAGACGGGGCGGGACGGAGCTACGAGCAGTACTTC.